Listed below are T cell receptor beta chains from one sample, sequenced in a study of T cell repertoires in ileal Crohn's disease. Profiled with immunoSEQ multiplex PCR; TCRdb holds only in-frame clones, not every one. The sample has 11,000 to 15,000 clones, approximately 78% seen once; the top ten hold roughly 20%. The specimen was ileal tissue. The receptors shown here come from an adult with Crohn's disease. The CDR3 runs from the conserved cysteine through the conserved F or W. The D gene is left open where the match is weak. The size of a clone is reported for some rows only, either as once, few or many, or as a class for expanded clones.

clone_size: once
v_call: TRBV5-1
j_call: TRBJ1-2
cdr3_length: 13
d_call: .
cdr3_nt: TGCGCCAGCAGCCAAGACAATAACTATGGCTACACCTTC
cdr3_aa: CASSQDNNYGYTF

clone_size: .
v_call: TRBV7-2
j_call: TRBJ1-1
cdr3_length: 14
d_call: TRBD1
cdr3_nt: TGTGCCAGCAGGCGTACAGGGGTGAACACTGAAGCTTTCTTT
cdr3_aa: CASRRTGVNTEAFF

clone_size: once
v_call: TRBV7-9
j_call: TRBJ2-1
cdr3_length: 15
d_call: TRBD2
cdr3_nt: TGTGCCAGCAGCCCTAGCGGGAGGGCCTTCAATGAGCAGTTCTTC
cdr3_aa: CASSPSGRAFNEQFF

clone_size: few
v_call: TRBV5-6
j_call: TRBJ2-5
cdr3_length: 14
d_call: .
cdr3_nt: TGTGCCAGCAGCCTCTCGGGATTAGGAAAGACCCAGTACTTC
cdr3_aa: CASSLSGLGKTQYF

clone_size: .
v_call: TRBV19
j_call: TRBJ1-5
cdr3_length: 14
d_call: .
cdr3_nt: TGTGCCAGTAGAACCGTGGCGGGCAATCAGCCCCAGCATTTT
cdr3_aa: CASRTVAGNQPQHF

clone_size: medium-sized
v_call: TRBV19
j_call: TRBJ2-1
cdr3_length: 15
d_call: .
cdr3_nt: TGTGCCAGTAGCCAGCCGGGGGACTCCTACAATGAGCAGTTCTTC
cdr3_aa: CASSQPGDSYNEQFF

clone_size: few
v_call: TRBV19
j_call: TRBJ2-1
cdr3_length: 16
d_call: TRBD2
cdr3_nt: TGTGCCAGTAGTATCCTCGGGACTAGCGGGAGGGATGAGCAGTTCTTC
cdr3_aa: CASSILGTSGRDEQFF

clone_size: .
v_call: TRBV5-4
j_call: TRBJ1-2
cdr3_length: 16
d_call: TRBD1
cdr3_nt: TGTGCCAGCAGCCAGTACGCCGGGACAGGTTTCTATGGCTACACCTTC
cdr3_aa: CASSQYAGTGFYGYTF

clone_size: few
v_call: TRBV9
j_call: TRBJ2-3
cdr3_length: 23
d_call: TRBD2
cdr3_nt: TGTGCCAGCAGCTCCGTAGGACCGTCAGGGGCGGCTAGCGGGAGGGTTGCGAAAGATACGCAGTATTTT
cdr3_aa: CASSSVGPSGAASGRVAKDTQYF

clone_size: few
v_call: TRBV13
j_call: TRBJ2-2
cdr3_length: 18
d_call: TRBD2
cdr3_nt: TGTGCCAGCAGCTCCGGGACTAGCGTAACCTCGAACACCGGGGAGCTGTTTTTT
cdr3_aa: CASSSGTSVTSNTGELFF

clone_size: .
v_call: TRBV9
j_call: TRBJ2-5
cdr3_length: 15
d_call: TRBD2
cdr3_nt: TGTGCCAGCAGCGTATCGACTAGCGGGAAAGAGACCCAGTACTTC
cdr3_aa: CASSVSTSGKETQYF

clone_size: .
v_call: TRBV19
j_call: TRBJ2-2
cdr3_length: 16
d_call: TRBD2
cdr3_nt: TGTGCCAGTAGTCCCCGGGGGAGGGCCGGCACCGGGGAGCTGTTTTTT
cdr3_aa: CASSPRGRAGTGELFF

clone_size: .
v_call: TRBV6-6
j_call: TRBJ2-7
cdr3_length: 15
d_call: .
cdr3_nt: TGTGCCAGCAGCCGGCCCGGGAAAGAAACCTACGAGCAGTACTTC
cdr3_aa: CASSRPGKETYEQYF

clone_size: large
v_call: TRBV2
j_call: TRBJ2-7
cdr3_length: 15
d_call: TRBD1
cdr3_nt: TGTGCCAGCAGGGACGACAGGGGGGGCTCCTACGAGCAGTACTTC
cdr3_aa: CASRDDRGGSYEQYF

clone_size: .
v_call: TRBV5-6
j_call: TRBJ1-2
cdr3_length: 15
d_call: .
cdr3_nt: TGTGCCAGCATACTTTGGGGGAGGGACGCCTATGGCTACACCTTC
cdr3_aa: CASILWGRDAYGYTF

clone_size: once
v_call: TRBV9
j_call: TRBJ1-1
cdr3_length: 15
d_call: TRBD1
cdr3_nt: TGTGCCAGCAGCGTAGAGGGACAGGGGTTTTCGAAAGCTTTCTTT
cdr3_aa: CASSVEGQGFSKAFF

clone_size: .
v_call: TRBV6-6
j_call: TRBJ1-3
cdr3_length: 14
d_call: .
cdr3_nt: TGTGCCAGCAGTTACGGGGGGACTGGAAACACCATATATTTT
cdr3_aa: CASSYGGTGNTIYF

clone_size: .
v_call: TRBV7-3
j_call: TRBJ1-6
cdr3_length: 15
d_call: TRBD1
cdr3_nt: TGTGCCAGCAGCTTGGGGAGACAGGGAATCTCACCCCTCCACTTT
cdr3_aa: CASSLGRQGISPLHF

clone_size: .
v_call: TRBV27
j_call: TRBJ2-1
cdr3_length: 16
d_call: TRBD2
cdr3_nt: TGTGCCAGCAGTCCCCACGGAACTAGCGGGAGAGGGGAGCAGTTCTTC
cdr3_aa: CASSPHGTSGRGEQFF

clone_size: once
v_call: TRBV7-9
j_call: TRBJ1-1
cdr3_length: 14
d_call: .
cdr3_nt: TGTGCCAGCAGCTTCGTCGGCGGGAGCACTGAAGCTTTCTTT
cdr3_aa: CASSFVGGSTEAFF

clone_size: .
v_call: TRBV6-6
j_call: TRBJ2-7
cdr3_length: 13
d_call: TRBD1
cdr3_nt: TGTGCCAGCACCCGGGACAGAACCTACGAGCAGTACTTC
cdr3_aa: CASTRDRTYEQYF

clone_size: .
v_call: TRBV4-1
j_call: TRBJ2-1
cdr3_length: 17
d_call: .
cdr3_nt: TGCGCCAGCAGCCAAGAAGGTTACAGGAGCGCCTACAATGAGCAGTTCTTC
cdr3_aa: CASSQEGYRSAYNEQFF

clone_size: .
v_call: TRBV19
j_call: TRBJ2-7
cdr3_length: 15
d_call: TRBD1
cdr3_nt: TGTGCCAGTAGTATATCGACAGGGATCGCCTACGAGCAGTACTTC
cdr3_aa: CASSISTGIAYEQYF

clone_size: .
v_call: TRBV27
j_call: TRBJ2-1
cdr3_length: 15
d_call: .
cdr3_nt: TGTGCCAGCACCAATCAACCTTCCAGGGGAAATGAGCAGTTCTTC
cdr3_aa: CASTNQPSRGNEQFF

clone_size: .
v_call: TRBV2
j_call: TRBJ1-1
cdr3_length: 14
d_call: .
cdr3_nt: TGTGCCAGCAGCCCGGACAGCTTGAACACTGAAGCTTTCTTT
cdr3_aa: CASSPDSLNTEAFF

clone_size: .
v_call: TRBV7-2
j_call: TRBJ2-3
cdr3_length: 12
d_call: .
cdr3_nt: TGTGCCAGCAGCTTAGCATCCCTGACGCAGTATTTT
cdr3_aa: CASSLASLTQYF

clone_size: .
v_call: TRBV29-1
j_call: TRBJ1-2
cdr3_length: 11
d_call: .
cdr3_nt: TGCAGCGGAACAGGGAGTTATGGCTACACCTTC
cdr3_aa: CSGTGSYGYTF

clone_size: once
v_call: TRBV10-3
j_call: TRBJ2-5
cdr3_length: 14
d_call: .
cdr3_nt: TGTGCCATCAGTGAGCTAGGGGCTGGCGAGACCCAGTACTTC
cdr3_aa: CAISELGAGETQYF

clone_size: .
v_call: TRBV11-1
j_call: TRBJ2-1
cdr3_length: 13
d_call: .
cdr3_nt: TGTGCCAGCAGCCCTTGGGGGGGCGATGAGCAGTTCTTC
cdr3_aa: CASSPWGGDEQFF

clone_size: .
v_call: TRBV4-3
j_call: TRBJ2-7
cdr3_length: 13
d_call: TRBD2
cdr3_nt: TGCGCCAGCAGCCAGGGACTAGCTTACGAGCAGTACTTC
cdr3_aa: CASSQGLAYEQYF

clone_size: .
v_call: TRBV7-3
j_call: TRBJ2-3
cdr3_length: 14
d_call: .
cdr3_nt: TGTGCCAGCAGCTCGTCGGCCGGAGCAGATACGCAGTATTTT
cdr3_aa: CASSSSAGADTQYF

clone_size: .
v_call: TRBV30
j_call: TRBJ1-3
cdr3_length: 12
d_call: TRBD1
cdr3_nt: TGTGCCTGGAGTGGGACAGGGAACACCATATATTTT
cdr3_aa: CAWSGTGNTIYF

clone_size: .
v_call: TRBV9
j_call: TRBJ2-5
cdr3_length: 16
d_call: .
cdr3_nt: TGTGCCAGCAGCGCCCCCCTAGGCCGTCCCTGGGAGACCCAGTACTTC
cdr3_aa: CASSAPLGRPWETQYF

clone_size: few
v_call: TRBV5-4
j_call: TRBJ1-6
cdr3_length: 16
d_call: .
cdr3_nt: TGTGCCAGCAGCTTGCCAGGGCCTAGCGGGAAATCACCCCTCCACTTT
cdr3_aa: CASSLPGPSGKSPLHF

clone_size: .
v_call: TRBV11-1
j_call: TRBJ2-7
cdr3_length: 13
d_call: .
cdr3_nt: TGTGCCAGCAGCTTTCAGGGGCGGACAAGGCAGTACTTC
cdr3_aa: CASSFQGRTRQYF

clone_size: .
v_call: TRBV2
j_call: TRBJ2-1
cdr3_length: 14
d_call: TRBD1
cdr3_nt: TGTGCCACCACCTACAGGGGGGTGAGCAATGAGCAGTTCTTC
cdr3_aa: CATTYRGVSNEQFF

clone_size: .
v_call: TRBV6-1
j_call: TRBJ2-3
cdr3_length: 14
d_call: TRBD1
cdr3_nt: TGTGCCAGCAGTGAAGACAGGGGGCCAGATACGCAGTATTTT
cdr3_aa: CASSEDRGPDTQYF

clone_size: .
v_call: TRBV19
j_call: TRBJ1-6
cdr3_length: 12
d_call: TRBD1
cdr3_nt: TGTGCCAGCCGGGACAGGAATTCACCCCTCCACTTT
cdr3_aa: CASRDRNSPLHF

clone_size: .
v_call: TRBV29-1
j_call: TRBJ1-2
cdr3_length: 14
d_call: .
cdr3_nt: TGCAGCGTTACAAGGGAGGGCAGCACCTATGGCTACACCTTC
cdr3_aa: CSVTREGSTYGYTF

clone_size: once
v_call: TRBV5-1
j_call: TRBJ2-1
cdr3_length: 18
d_call: .
cdr3_nt: TGCGCCAGCAGCTTGGTAGGGTGGGGAAACCGGGAAGGCTATGAGCAGTTCTTC
cdr3_aa: CASSLVGWGNREGYEQFF

clone_size: .
v_call: TRBV6-1
j_call: TRBJ1-2
cdr3_length: 14
d_call: TRBD1
cdr3_nt: TGTGCCAGCAGTCCCGACAGGGGGCTGTATGGCTACACCTTC
cdr3_aa: CASSPDRGLYGYTF

clone_size: once
v_call: TRBV4-1
j_call: TRBJ2-3
cdr3_length: 14
d_call: .
cdr3_nt: TGCGCCAGCAGCCAAGTGACGGGGACAGATACGCAGTATTTT
cdr3_aa: CASSQVTGTDTQYF

clone_size: .
v_call: TRBV29-1
j_call: TRBJ2-3
cdr3_length: 15
d_call: .
cdr3_nt: TGCAGCGTTGAAGGATCGCTAGCGTTCACAGATACGCAGTATTTT
cdr3_aa: CSVEGSLAFTDTQYF